This TCR beta chain appears in the sequencing data of a study of cytomegalovirus exposure and HLA in healthy donors. Whole-study results and caveats: In a later analysis, TCR beta V- and J-gene trimming showed a link to a missense DCLRE1C variant. Reports credit the classifier with highly specific, highly sensitive diagnosis of cytomegalovirus status. TCR beta chains numbering some 160 were designated cytomegalovirus-associated.

The CDR3 runs to 13 residues. The V and J ends lost 5 bases and 7 bases respectively, with 12 bases between them. Germline loops: CDR1 SGHTA, CDR2 FQGNSA. In the PCR, 60 Vbeta and 13 Jbeta primers were used. The authors' processing: About 80 million unique TCR beta chains, around 10 million of them shared, were counted by a later analysis. Measured with immunoSEQ multiplex PCR; TCRdb has only the in-frame clones, and not every one. D and trimming come from the DNA, and the V and J calls and clone size come from that table. The data contain about 150,000 clones, about 85% of them singletons. A remark on this clone: Its antigen remains unknown.

The sequencing input was PBMCs. The chain is built from TRBV7-2 and TRBJ2-1, with a weak D call TRBD2 (6 bases). This TCR came from a man aged 18 to 30 in good health and CMV-seronegative. The CDR3 loop reads CASSTDRGNEQFF. The CDR3 nucleotides are TGTGCCAGCAGCACGGATCGGGGGAATGAGCAGTTCTTC.